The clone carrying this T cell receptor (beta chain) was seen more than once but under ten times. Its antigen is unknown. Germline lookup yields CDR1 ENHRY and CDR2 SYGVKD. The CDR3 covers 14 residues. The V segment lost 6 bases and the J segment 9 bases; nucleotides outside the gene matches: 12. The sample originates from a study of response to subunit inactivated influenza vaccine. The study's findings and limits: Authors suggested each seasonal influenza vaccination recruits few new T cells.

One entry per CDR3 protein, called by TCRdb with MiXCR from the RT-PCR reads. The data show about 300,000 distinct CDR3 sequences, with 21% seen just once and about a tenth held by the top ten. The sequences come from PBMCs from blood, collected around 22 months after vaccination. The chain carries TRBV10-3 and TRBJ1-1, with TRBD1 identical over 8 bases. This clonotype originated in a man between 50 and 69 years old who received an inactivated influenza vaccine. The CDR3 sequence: CAIRTGTGGRKAFF. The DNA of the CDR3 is TGTGCCATCAGAACCGGGACAGGTGGTAGGAAAGCTTTCTTT.